A selection of T cell receptor beta chains follows, all from one sample in a study of blood T cells in healthy people across ages. TCRdb reprocessed the 5' RACE reads via MiXCR and lists one record per CDR3 protein. The repertoire consists of some 890,000 distinct CDR3 sequences, with roughly 28% occurring once and the leading ten covering more than 8.5%. The same sample was also studied in work on T cells of mothers and their children.

Sequenced sample: blood. The receptors here all came from a woman aged 40 to 50 in good health. The CDR3 runs from the conserved cysteine through the conserved F or W. D genes are given only for firm matches. Size values are once, few and many counts, or a class for expanded clones, and some rows have none.

j_gene | v_gene | d_gene | abundance | CDR3aa | CDR3nt
TRBJ1-2 | TRBV27 | - | few | CASSQDEGLGANYGYTF | TGTGCCAGCAGTCAGGACGAGGGGTTAGGGGCTAACTATGGCTACACCTTC
TRBJ1-5 | TRBV18 | - | - | CASSRSGEQPQHF | TGTGCCAGCTCACGGTCAGGGGAACAGCCCCAGCATTTT
TRBJ1-4 | TRBV7-9 | - | - | CASSLAPMGRQLFF | TGTGCCAGCAGCTTAGCCCCCATGGGGAGACAACTGTTTTTT
TRBJ1-6 | TRBV7-2 | - | - | CASSLERSSYNSPLHF | TGTGCCAGCAGCTTAGAGCGGAGCTCCTATAATTCACCCCTCCACTTT
TRBJ1-1 | TRBV20-1 | - | - | CSARQGKARNTEAFF | TGCAGTGCTAGGCAGGGGAAGGCCAGGAACACTGAAGCTTTCTTT
TRBJ2-2 | TRBV12-3/TRBV12-4 | TRBD2 | once | CASRLAGGNTGELFF | TGTGCCAGCAGGCTAGCGGGGGGAAACACCGGGGAGCTGTTTTTT
TRBJ2-5 | TRBV28 | TRBD1 | - | CASRTGGGETQYF | TGTGCCAGCAGGACAGGGGGCGGGGAGACCCAGTACTTC
TRBJ1-2 | TRBV7-2 | TRBD1 | - | CASSLDRGLDGYTF | TGTGCCAGCAGCTTAGACAGGGGGCTCGATGGCTACACCTTC
TRBJ2-7 | TRBV6-6 | - | - | CASRFYLGYYEQYF | TGTGCCAGCAGGTTTTACCTCGGCTACTACGAGCAGTACTTC
TRBJ2-3 | TRBV20-1 | - | once | CSARSQGGRGTDTQYF | TGCAGTGCTAGATCCCAGGGGGGGAGGGGGACAGATACGCAGTATTTT
TRBJ1-2 | TRBV5-1 | TRBD1 | - | CASNPGTGSYGYTF | TGCGCCAGCAACCCCGGGACAGGGTCTTATGGCTACACCTTC
TRBJ2-7 | TRBV25-1 | TRBD1 | many | CASGSDREGTYEQYF | TGTGCCAGCGGCTCAGACAGGGAAGGAACCTACGAGCAGTACTTC
TRBJ2-1 | TRBV24-1 | TRBD2 | - | CATSDLRAGGSNEQFF | TGTGCCACCAGTGATTTGCGAGCGGGGGGTAGTAATGAGCAGTTCTTC
TRBJ1-1 | TRBV12-3/TRBV12-4 | - | - | CASSFQDINTEAFF | TGTGCCAGCAGTTTTCAGGACATCAACACTGAAGCTTTCTTT
TRBJ2-2 | TRBV7-3 | - | - | CASSLRRGAGELFF | TGTGCCAGCAGCTTACGGCGGGGCGCCGGGGAGCTGTTTTTT
TRBJ2-5 | TRBV29-1 | - | few | CSGGEETQYF | TGCAGCGGGGGGGAAGAGACCCAGTACTTC
TRBJ2-1 | TRBV5-1 | TRBD2 | few | CASSLASSGGLNGQFF | TGCGCCAGCAGCTTGGCGTCTAGCGGGGGACTCAATGGGCAGTTCTTC
TRBJ2-7 | TRBV7-2 | - | many | CASSLDTGIDEQYF | TGTGCCAGCAGCTTAGACACAGGGATTGACGAGCAGTACTTC
TRBJ1-1 | TRBV3-1 | TRBD1 | few | CASSDRGNTEAFF | TGTGCCAGCTCAGACAGGGGGAACACTGAAGCTTTCTTT
TRBJ1-4 | TRBV7-2 | - | - | CASSLAGSAVPNEKLFF | TGTGCCAGCAGCTTAGCCGGGTCGGCAGTCCCTAATGAAAAACTGTTTTTT
TRBJ1-2 | TRBV7-2 | - | few | CASSSNRELSTGYTF | TGTGCCAGCAGCTCAAATAGGGAACTATCGACGGGCTACACCTTC
TRBJ1-5 | TRBV3-1 | - | few | CASSQSRRASNQPQHF | TGTGCCAGCAGCCAGTCCCGCAGGGCTAGCAATCAGCCCCAGCATTTT
TRBJ1-5 | TRBV19 | - | - | CASRKSQGGQPQHF | TGTGCCAGTAGGAAGAGTCAAGGGGGTCAGCCCCAGCATTTT
TRBJ2-7 | TRBV6-2/TRBV6-3 | TRBD2 | few | CASSYLLAGLYEQYF | TGTGCCAGCAGTTACCTACTAGCGGGGTTATACGAGCAGTACTTC
TRBJ1-1 | TRBV20-1 | - | - | CSARVLGHTEAFF | TGCAGTGCTAGAGTTCTCGGGCACACTGAAGCTTTCTTT